This T cell receptor (beta chain) was documented in a study of CD8 T cells in ankylosing spondylitis. The table lists this clonotype with many counts. The antigen is undetermined. Findings and caveats of the study: Blood of patients with ankylosing spondylitis appeared to be characterized by a TCR beta motif of eight highly homologous variants.

It was by quantitative 5'-RACE with molecular barcodes that TCR beta libraries were made. MiXCR, run by TCRdb on the 5' RACE reads, gives a single entry per CDR3 protein. Among about 39,000 distinct CDR3 sequences listed, approximately 10% were seen once. The V gene's germline CDR1 is DFQATT and CDR2 SNEGSKA (reference sequence). V was cut by 3 bases and J by 0 bases, with 6 bases left in between. This CDR3 has 14 amino acids. The TCR was taken from a male donor with ankylosing spondylitis or in good health (not recorded which). The sequenced sample was blood, either unsorted or a sorted T cell fraction (not recorded which). The rearrangement joins TRBV20-1 to TRBJ1-6; D is undetermined. As DNA, the CDR3 is TGCAGTGCTAGGTTGAGCTCCTATAATTCACCCCTCCACTTT. Translation gives CSARLSSYNSPLHF.